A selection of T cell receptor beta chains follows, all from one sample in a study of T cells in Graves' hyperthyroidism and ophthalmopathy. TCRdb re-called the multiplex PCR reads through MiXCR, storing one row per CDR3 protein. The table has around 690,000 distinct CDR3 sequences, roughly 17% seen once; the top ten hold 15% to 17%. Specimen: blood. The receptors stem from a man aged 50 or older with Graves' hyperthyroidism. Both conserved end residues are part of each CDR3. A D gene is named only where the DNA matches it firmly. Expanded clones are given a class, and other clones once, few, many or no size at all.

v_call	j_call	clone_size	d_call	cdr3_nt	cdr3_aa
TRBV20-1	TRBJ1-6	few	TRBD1	TGCAGTGCCGACGATACAGGGGGGAATTCACCCCTCCACTTT	CSADDTGGNSPLHF
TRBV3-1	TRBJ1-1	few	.	TGTGCCAGCAGCCATTTAGGCCTAGAAGCTTTCTTT	CASSHLGLEAFF
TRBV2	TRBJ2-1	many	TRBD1	TGTGCCAGCAGTGGGACAGGGGGCTATGGTGAGCAGTTCTTC	CASSGTGGYGEQFF
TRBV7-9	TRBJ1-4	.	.	TGTGCCAGCAGCCCCTTTCAGGGGAATGAAAAACTGTTTTTT	CASSPFQGNEKLFF
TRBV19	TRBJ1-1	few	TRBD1	TGTGCCAGCTTCCATCGGCGCCAGGGGGTGACTGAAGCTTTCTTT	CASFHRRQGVTEAFF
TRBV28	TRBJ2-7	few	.	TGTGCCAGGGGGAGTTCTTACTACGAGCAGTACTTC	CARGSSYYEQYF
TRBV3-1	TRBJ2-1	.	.	TGTGCCAGCAGCCAAGACTGGGGCCACACGGTCTACAATGAGCAGTTCTTC	CASSQDWGHTVYNEQFF
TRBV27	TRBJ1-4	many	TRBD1	TGTGCCAGCAGTTTAGGGACAGGGGGCAGTAATGAAAAACTGTTTTTT	CASSLGTGGSNEKLFF
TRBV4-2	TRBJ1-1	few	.	TGTGCCAGCAGCCAAGATGGGGCCAGGGAGCCCTTCTTT	CASSQDGAREPFF
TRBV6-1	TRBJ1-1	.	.	TGTGCCAGCTTGGAACATCCCACTGAAGCTTTCTTT	CASLEHPTEAFF
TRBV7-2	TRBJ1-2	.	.	TGTGCCAGCAGCTACCGAGGGCATGGCTACACCTTC	CASSYRGHGYTF
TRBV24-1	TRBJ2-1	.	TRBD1	TGTGCCACCAGTGATTTAAAGGGGGCTGACTACAATGAGCAGTTCTTC	CATSDLKGADYNEQFF
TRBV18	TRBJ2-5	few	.	TGTGCCAGCTCACCAACCGCCGGACTACAAGAGACCCAGTACTTC	CASSPTAGLQETQYF
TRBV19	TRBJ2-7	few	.	TGTGCCAGTAAGGTCCGAGGGACGAGCTCCTACGAGCAGTACTTC	CASKVRGTSSYEQYF
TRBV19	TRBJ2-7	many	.	TGTGCCAGTAGTATAGGCGGGGTCGGCTACGAGCAGTACTTC	CASSIGGVGYEQYF
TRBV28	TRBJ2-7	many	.	TGTGCCAGCAGTTCCCAGACTGACATTCCCCAATTTTCCTACGAGCAGTACTTC	CASSSQTDIPQFSYEQYF
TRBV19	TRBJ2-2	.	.	TGTGCCAGTAGTACAGGGGGGCAGGGGCGCTACACCGGGGAGCTGTTTTTT	CASSTGGQGRYTGELFF
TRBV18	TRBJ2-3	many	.	TGTGCCAGCTCACCACTGTCGGGAGCCACAGATACGCAGTATTTT	CASSPLSGATDTQYF
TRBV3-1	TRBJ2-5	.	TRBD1	TGTGCCAGCAGCCAAGCGAAGACAGGGGGGGCTCAAGAGACCCAGTACTTC	CASSQAKTGGAQETQYF
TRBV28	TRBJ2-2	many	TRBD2	TGTGCCAACTCTGGGGGGGGGTCCACCGGGGAGCTGTTTTTT	CANSGGGSTGELFF
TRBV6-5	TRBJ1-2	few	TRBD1	TGTGCCAGCAGTTACTCCGGGACAGGAGAGTCCACCGGCCCTCATGGCTACACCTTC	CASSYSGTGESTGPHGYTF
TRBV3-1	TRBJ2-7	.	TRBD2	TGTGCCAGCAGCCAAGGGACTAGCTTTTACTACGAGCAGTACTTC	CASSQGTSFYYEQYF
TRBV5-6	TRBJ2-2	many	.	TGTGCCAGCAGCTTCAGAGGTCACACCGGGGAGCTGTTTTTT	CASSFRGHTGELFF
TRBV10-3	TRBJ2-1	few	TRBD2	TGTGCCATCAGTGAATTCCTAGTAGCGGGAGGGCCGGGAAATGAGCAGTTCTTC	CAISEFLVAGGPGNEQFF
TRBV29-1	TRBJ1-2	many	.	TGCAGCGTAGAGGGTCAAGGGTATGGCTACACCTTC	CSVEGQGYGYTF
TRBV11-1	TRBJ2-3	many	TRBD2	TGTGCCAGCAGCTTTATAGCGGGAGGGGTCACAGATACGCAGTATTTT	CASSFIAGGVTDTQYF
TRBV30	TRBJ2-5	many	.	TGTGCCTGGAGTGTTCAGTTTAAAGAGACCCAGTACTTC	CAWSVQFKETQYF
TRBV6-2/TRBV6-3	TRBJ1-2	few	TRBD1	TGTGCCAGCAGTTACCAAGGCGGGACAGGAGGCTACACCTTC	CASSYQGGTGGYTF
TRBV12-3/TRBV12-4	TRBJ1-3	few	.	TGTGCCAGCACAGGGCCCCAGGGGAAAGCTGGAAACACCATATATTTT	CASTGPQGKAGNTIYF
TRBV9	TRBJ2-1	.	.	TGTGCCAGCAGCGTAGATCTGGATGAGCAGTTCTTC	CASSVDLDEQFF
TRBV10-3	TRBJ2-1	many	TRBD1	TGTGCCATCAGTGAGGGACAGGGAAATGAGCAGTTCTTC	CAISEGQGNEQFF
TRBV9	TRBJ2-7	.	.	TGTGCCAGCAGCGTAGATGGGGATAGCGACGAGCAGTACTTC	CASSVDGDSDEQYF
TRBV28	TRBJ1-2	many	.	TGTGCCAGCAACCACGGGACATTCTATGGCTACACCTTC	CASNHGTFYGYTF
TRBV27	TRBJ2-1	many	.	TGTGCCAGCAGTAAACTAGCACGGCCAAACAATGAGCAGTTCTTC	CASSKLARPNNEQFF
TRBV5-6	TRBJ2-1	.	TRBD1	TGTGCCAGCAGCTCCGACAGGGAGACTCTTAATGAGCAGTTCTTC	CASSSDRETLNEQFF
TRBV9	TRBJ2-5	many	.	TGTGCCAGCAGCGTTCGGGGATCGGGCCGAGGGAGGCTAGAGACCCAGTACTTC	CASSVRGSGRGRLETQYF
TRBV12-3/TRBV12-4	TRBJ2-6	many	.	TGTGCCAGCAGTTTGACGAGGGGCCCCGAAAGCTCTGGGGCCAACGTCCTGACTTTC	CASSLTRGPESSGANVLTF
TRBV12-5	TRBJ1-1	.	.	TGTGCTAGTGGTTTGGTCCCCGAATACACTGAAGCTTTCTTT	CASGLVPEYTEAFF
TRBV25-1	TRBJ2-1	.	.	TGTGCCAGCAGTCACGGGGATAGCTCCTACAATGAGCAGTTCTTC	CASSHGDSSYNEQFF
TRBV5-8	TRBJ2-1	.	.	TGTGCCAGCAGCTTGTTCGCCCTGGAACACAATGAGCAGTTCTTC	CASSLFALEHNEQFF
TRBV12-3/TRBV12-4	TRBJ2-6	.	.	TGTGCCAGCAGTTTAGGACAGGTGGGGCGGGGGGCCAACGTCCTGACTTTC	CASSLGQVGRGANVLTF
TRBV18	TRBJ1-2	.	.	TGTGCCAGCTCGCGACAGCAGACTACTAACTATGGCTACACCTTC	CASSRQQTTNYGYTF
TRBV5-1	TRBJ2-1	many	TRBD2	TGCGCCAGCAGCTTCCCGACTAGCGGTTACAATGAGCAGTTCTTC	CASSFPTSGYNEQFF
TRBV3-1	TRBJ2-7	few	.	TGTGCCAGCAGCCAAGGGACACTTGCCGAGCAGTACTTC	CASSQGTLAEQYF
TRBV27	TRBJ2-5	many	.	TGTGCCAGCAGTCTACAGGGTGATGGTGGAGAGACCCAGTACTTC	CASSLQGDGGETQYF
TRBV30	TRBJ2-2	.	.	TGTGCCTTAAACCTCGGGTCCGGGGAGCTGTTTTTT	CALNLGSGELFF
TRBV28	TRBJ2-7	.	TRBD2	TGTGCCAGCATCACGGGGGGTAAACTAGCGGGAGCGCGTGGCTACGAGCAGTACTTC	CASITGGKLAGARGYEQYF
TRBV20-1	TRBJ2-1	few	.	TGCAGTGCTAGTGTGCCTTACCTATACAATGAGCAGTTCTTC	CSASVPYLYNEQFF
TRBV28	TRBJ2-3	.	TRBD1	TGTGCCAGCAGTCCAACAACCGGGACAGGGGCCAAGCCTAATACGCAGTATTTT	CASSPTTGTGAKPNTQYF